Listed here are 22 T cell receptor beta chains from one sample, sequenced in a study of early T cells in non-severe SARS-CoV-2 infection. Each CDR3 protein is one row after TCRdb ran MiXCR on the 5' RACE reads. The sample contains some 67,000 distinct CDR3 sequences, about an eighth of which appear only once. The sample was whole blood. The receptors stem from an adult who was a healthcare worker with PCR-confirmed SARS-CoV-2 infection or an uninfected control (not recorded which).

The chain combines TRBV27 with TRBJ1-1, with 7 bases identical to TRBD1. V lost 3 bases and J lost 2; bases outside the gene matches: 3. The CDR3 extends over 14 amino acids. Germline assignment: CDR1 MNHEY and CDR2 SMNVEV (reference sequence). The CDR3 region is CASSFRQGNTEAFF. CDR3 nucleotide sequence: TGTGCCAGCAGTTTTCGACAGGGAAACACTGAAGCTTTCTTT.

The CDR3 DNA is TGTGCCAGCAGCTTAGTTCAGCTAGCGGGGGGGCCAACCGGGGAGCTGTTTTTT. Translating gives CASSLVQLAGGPTGELFF. This chain uses TRBV7-8 with TRBJ2-2, with 12 nucleotides matching TRBD2. CDR3 length: 18 residues. CDR1 is SGHVS and CDR2 is FQNEAQ in the germline V gene. Trimming took 1 base from V and 5 from J; bases not matched to a gene: 8. The full variable domain, with the rest looked up from reference TRBV7-8 and TRBJ2-2, is GAGVSQSPRYKVAKRGQDVALRCDPISGHVSLFWYQQALGQGPEFLTYFQNEAQLDKSGLPSDRFFAERPEGSVSTLKIQRTQQEDSAVYLCASSLVQLAGGPTGELFFGEGSRLTVL.

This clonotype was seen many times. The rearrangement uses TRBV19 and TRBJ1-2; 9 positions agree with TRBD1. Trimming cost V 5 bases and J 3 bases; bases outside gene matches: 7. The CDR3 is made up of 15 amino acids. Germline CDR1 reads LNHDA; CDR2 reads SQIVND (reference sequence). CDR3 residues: CASSLGQGVYYGYTF. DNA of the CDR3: TGTGCCAGTAGTCTGGGACAGGGTGTGTACTATGGCTACACCTTC.

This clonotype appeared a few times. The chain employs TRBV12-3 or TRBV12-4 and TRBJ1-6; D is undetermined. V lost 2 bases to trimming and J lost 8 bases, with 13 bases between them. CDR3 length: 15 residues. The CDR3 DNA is TGTGCCAGCAGTTTATCAAAGGGCTGGGATTCACCCCTCCACTTT. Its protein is CASSLSKGWDSPLHF.

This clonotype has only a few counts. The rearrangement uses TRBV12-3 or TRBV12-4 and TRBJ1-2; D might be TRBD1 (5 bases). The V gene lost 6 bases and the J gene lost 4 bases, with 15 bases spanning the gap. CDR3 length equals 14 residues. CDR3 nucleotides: TGTGCCAGCAGAGATCAGGGATCCGCCTATGGCTACACCTTC. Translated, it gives CASRDQGSAYGYTF.

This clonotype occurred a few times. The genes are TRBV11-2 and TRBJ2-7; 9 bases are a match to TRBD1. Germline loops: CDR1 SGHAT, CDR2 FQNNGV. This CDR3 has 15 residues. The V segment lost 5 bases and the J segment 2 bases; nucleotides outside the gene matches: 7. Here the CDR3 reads CASSNRDRATYEQYF. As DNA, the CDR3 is TGTGCCAGCAGCAACCGGGACAGGGCGACCTACGAGCAGTACTTC.

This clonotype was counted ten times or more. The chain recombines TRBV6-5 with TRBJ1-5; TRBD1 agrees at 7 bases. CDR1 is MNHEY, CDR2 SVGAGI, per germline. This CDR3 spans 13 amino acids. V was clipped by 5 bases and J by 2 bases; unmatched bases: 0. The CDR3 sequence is CASSTGGNQPQHF. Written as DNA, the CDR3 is TGTGCCAGCAGTACAGGGGGCAATCAGCCCCAGCATTTT.

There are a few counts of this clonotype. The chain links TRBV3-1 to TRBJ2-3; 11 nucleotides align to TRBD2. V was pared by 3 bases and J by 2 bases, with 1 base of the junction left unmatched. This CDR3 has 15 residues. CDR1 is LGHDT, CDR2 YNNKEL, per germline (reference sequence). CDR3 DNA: TGTGCCAGCAGCCAGACTAGCGGGGTCACAGATACGCAGTATTTT. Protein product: CASSQTSGVTDTQYF.

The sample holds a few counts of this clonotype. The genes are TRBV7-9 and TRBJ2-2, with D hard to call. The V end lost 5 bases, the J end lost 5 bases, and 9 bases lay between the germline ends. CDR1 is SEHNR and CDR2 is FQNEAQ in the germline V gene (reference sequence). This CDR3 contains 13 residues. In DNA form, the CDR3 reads TGTGCCAGCAGCCGCGAACCTACCGGGGAGCTGTTTTTT. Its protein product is CASSREPTGELFF.

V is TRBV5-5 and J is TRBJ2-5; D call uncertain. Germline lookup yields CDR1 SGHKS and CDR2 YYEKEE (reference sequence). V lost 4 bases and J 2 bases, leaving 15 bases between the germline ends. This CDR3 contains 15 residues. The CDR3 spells CASSTSRWSQETQYF. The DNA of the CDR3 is TGTGCCAGCAGCACTTCCAGGTGGAGTCAAGAGACCCAGTACTTC.

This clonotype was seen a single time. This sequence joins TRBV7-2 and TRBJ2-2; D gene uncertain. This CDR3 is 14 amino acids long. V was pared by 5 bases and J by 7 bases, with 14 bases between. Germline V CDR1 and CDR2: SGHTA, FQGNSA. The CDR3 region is CASSNPSPNGELFF. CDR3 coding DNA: TGTGCCAGCAGCAACCCGAGTCCAAACGGGGAGCTGTTTTTT.

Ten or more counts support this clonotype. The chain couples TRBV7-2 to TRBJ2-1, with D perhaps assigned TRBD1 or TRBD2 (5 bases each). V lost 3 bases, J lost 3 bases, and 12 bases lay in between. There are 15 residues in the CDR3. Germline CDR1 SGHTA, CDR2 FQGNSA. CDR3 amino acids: CASSFGRDGYNEQFF. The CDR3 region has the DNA TGTGCCAGCAGCTTTGGCCGGGACGGCTACAATGAGCAGTTCTTC.

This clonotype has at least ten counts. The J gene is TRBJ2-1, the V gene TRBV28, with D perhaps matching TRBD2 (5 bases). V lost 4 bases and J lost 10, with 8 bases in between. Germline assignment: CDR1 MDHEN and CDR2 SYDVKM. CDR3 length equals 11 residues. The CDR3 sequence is CASSSRGEQFF. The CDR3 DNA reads TGTGCCAGCAGTTCTCGAGGGGAGCAGTTCTTC.

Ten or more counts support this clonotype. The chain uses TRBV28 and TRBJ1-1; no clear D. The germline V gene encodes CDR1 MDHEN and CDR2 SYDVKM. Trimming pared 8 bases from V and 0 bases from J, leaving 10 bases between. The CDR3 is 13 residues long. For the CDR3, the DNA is TGTGCCAGCCCCAGCCGATTGAACACTGAAGCTTTCTTT. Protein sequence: CASPSRLNTEAFF.

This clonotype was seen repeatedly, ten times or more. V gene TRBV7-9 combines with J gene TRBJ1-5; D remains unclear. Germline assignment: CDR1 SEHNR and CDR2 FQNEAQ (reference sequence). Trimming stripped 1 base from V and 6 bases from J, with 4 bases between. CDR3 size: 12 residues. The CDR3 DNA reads TGTGCCAGCAGCTTAGGTTCTCAGCCCCAGCATTTT. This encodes CASSLGSQPQHF.

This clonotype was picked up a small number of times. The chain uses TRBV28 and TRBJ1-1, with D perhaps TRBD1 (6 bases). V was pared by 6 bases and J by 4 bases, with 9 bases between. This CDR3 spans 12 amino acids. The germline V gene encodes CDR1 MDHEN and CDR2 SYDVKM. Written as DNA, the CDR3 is TGTGCCAGCAGCACAGGGCTCACTGAAGCTTTCTTT. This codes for CASSTGLTEAFF.

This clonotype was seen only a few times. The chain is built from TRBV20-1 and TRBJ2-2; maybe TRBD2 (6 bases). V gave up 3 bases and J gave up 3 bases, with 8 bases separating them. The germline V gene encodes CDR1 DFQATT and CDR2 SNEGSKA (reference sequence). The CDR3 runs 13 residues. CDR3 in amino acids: CSARDYHTGELFF. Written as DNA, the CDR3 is TGCAGTGCTAGGGACTACCACACCGGGGAGCTGTTTTTT.

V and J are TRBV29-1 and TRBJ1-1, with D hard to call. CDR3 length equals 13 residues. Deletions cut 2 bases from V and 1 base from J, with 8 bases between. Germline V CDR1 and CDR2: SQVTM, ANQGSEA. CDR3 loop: CSVEPVANTEAFF. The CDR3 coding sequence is TGCAGCGTTGAACCGGTGGCGAACACTGAAGCTTTCTTT.

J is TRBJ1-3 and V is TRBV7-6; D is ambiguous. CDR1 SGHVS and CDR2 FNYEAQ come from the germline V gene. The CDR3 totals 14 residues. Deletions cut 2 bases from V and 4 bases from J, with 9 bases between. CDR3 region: CASSLIAGGNTIYF. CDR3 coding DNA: TGTGCCAGCAGCTTAATCGCCGGCGGAAACACCATATATTTT.

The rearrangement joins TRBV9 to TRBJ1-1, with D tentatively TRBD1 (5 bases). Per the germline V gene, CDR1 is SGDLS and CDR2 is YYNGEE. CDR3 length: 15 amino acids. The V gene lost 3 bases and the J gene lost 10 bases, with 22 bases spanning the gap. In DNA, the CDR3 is TGTGCCAGCAGCGCGTTCGGGGATGGGGCAGGGAGAGCTTTCTTT. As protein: CASSAFGDGAGRAFF.

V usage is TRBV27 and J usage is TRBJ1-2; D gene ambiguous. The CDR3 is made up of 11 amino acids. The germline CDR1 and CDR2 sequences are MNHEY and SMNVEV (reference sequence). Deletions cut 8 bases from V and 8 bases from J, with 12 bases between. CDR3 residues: CASGYSDGYTF. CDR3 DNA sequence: TGTGCCAGCGGGTACAGCGACGGCTACACCTTC.

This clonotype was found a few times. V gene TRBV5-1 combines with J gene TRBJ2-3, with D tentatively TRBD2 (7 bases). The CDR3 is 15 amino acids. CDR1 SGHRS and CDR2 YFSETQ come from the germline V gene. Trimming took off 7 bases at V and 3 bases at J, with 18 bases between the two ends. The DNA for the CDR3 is TGCGCCAGCTCTGCACCGGGGGGCCCTACAGATACGCAGTATTTT. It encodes CASSAPGGPTDTQYF.